This T cell receptor (beta chain) was captured by sequencing in a study of T cell repertoires in cytomegalovirus infection. This clonotype was recorded at least ten times. Antigen unknown. Study-level results: The ex vivo response was dominated by HLA-C-restricted CMV-specific TCR beta clonotypes.

TCRdb re-derived calls from the reads in MiXCR, one entry per CDR3 protein. The sample gives about 110,000 distinct CDR3 sequences, about 9.4% of which show up once; roughly 31% is in the top ten. With V trimmed by 5 bases and J by 5 bases, 7 bases remained unmatched. This CDR3 contains 14 residues. Sequencing used PBMCs, sequenced either directly or after in vitro stimulation (not recorded which). V gene TRBV12-3 or TRBV12-4 combines with J gene TRBJ2-5; 8 bases line up with TRBD1. This TCR came from a human donor in good health (CMV status not recorded). Some clones in this sample may be carry-over from other donors' samples. CDR3: CASSPRTGMETQYF. The CDR3 DNA sequence: TGTGCCAGCAGTCCTAGGACAGGGATGGAGACCCAGTACTTC.